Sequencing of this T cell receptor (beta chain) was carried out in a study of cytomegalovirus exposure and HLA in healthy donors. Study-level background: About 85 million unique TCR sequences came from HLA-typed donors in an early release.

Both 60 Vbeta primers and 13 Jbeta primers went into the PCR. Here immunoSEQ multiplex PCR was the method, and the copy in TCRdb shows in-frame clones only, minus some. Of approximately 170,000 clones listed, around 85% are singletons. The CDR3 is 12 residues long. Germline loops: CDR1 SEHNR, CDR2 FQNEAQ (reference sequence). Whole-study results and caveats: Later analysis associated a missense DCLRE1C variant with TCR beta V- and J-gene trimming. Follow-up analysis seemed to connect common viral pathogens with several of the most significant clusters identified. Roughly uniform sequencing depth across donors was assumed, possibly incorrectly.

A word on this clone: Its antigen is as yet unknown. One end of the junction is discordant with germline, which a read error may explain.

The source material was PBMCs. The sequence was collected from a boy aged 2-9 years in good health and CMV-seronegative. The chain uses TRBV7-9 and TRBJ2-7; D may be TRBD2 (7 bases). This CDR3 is CSSSLGGREQYF. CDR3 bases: TGTTCCAGCAGCCTGGGGGGGCGCGAGCAGTACTTC.